Following are 32 T cell receptor beta chains from one sample sequenced in a study of early T cells in non-severe SARS-CoV-2 infection. TCRdb reprocessed the 5' RACE reads with MiXCR, giving one entry per CDR3 protein. The table shows tens of thousands of distinct CDR3 sequences, with 5% to 6.5% occurring only once. The sequenced sample was whole blood. The source is an adult who was a healthcare worker with PCR-confirmed SARS-CoV-2 infection or an uninfected control (not recorded which).

This clonotype was recorded at least ten times. The CDR3 DNA is TGCAGCGTTGGTTACGGGGCTAACTATGGCTACACCTTC. Its protein product is CSVGYGANYGYTF. This chain links TRBV29-1 with TRBJ1-2; D remains unclear. This CDR3 is built from 13 residues. Germline loops: CDR1 SQVTM, CDR2 ANQGSEA. V lost 4 bases and J lost 0, with 9 bases in between.

This clonotype has ten or more counts. The chain is built from TRBV6-5 and TRBJ2-7; TRBD2 matches at 15 bases. CDR3 length: 16 residues. The germline gives CDR1 MNHEY, CDR2 SVGAGI. Losses at the gene ends were 6 bases for V and 6 bases for J; bases not matched to a gene: 9. The CDR3 here is CASSSPGLAGGLEQYF. CDR3 coding DNA: TGTGCCAGCAGCAGCCCGGGACTAGCGGGAGGTCTCGAGCAGTACTTC.

This clonotype was counted between two and nine times. The genes are TRBV15 and TRBJ2-7; D ambiguous. This CDR3 has 12 residues. The V end was cut by 4 bases, the J end by 6 bases, with 10 bases between. Germline V gene lookup returns CDR1 LNHNV and CDR2 YYDKDF (reference sequence). This chain's CDR3 is CATSTGRGEQYF. The CDR3 DNA follows: TGTGCCACCAGCACGGGTAGAGGCGAGCAGTACTTC.

This clonotype came up many times. V gene TRBV20-1 combines with J gene TRBJ2-2, with 8 bases identical to TRBD2. The CDR3 loop spans 16 amino acids. The germline gives CDR1 DFQATT, CDR2 SNEGSKA (reference sequence). Losses at the gene ends were 4 bases for V and 5 bases for J; bases not matched to a gene: 12. CDR3 sequence (DNA): TGCAGTGCTACCTACTCCTCGGGGGGGAGTACCGGGGAGCTGTTTTTT. It is translated as CSATYSSGGSTGELFF.

In this sample, this clonotype turned up many times. CDR3: CASSSQPPGTSDRVLNEQFF. The CDR3 DNA is TGTGCCAGCAGCTCACAACCCCCGGGGACTAGCGACCGCGTACTCAATGAGCAGTTCTTC. The V and J genes are TRBV6-2 or TRBV6-3 and TRBJ2-1; 10 nucleotides line up with TRBD2. The germline V gene has CDR1 MNHEY and CDR2 SVGEGT. V lost 6 bases, J lost 6 bases, and 23 bases stayed unmatched. The CDR3 extends over 20 amino acids.

This clonotype was seen at least ten times. In nucleotides, the CDR3 is TGTGCCAGCAGCGTTGGTCGGGGCCAAGAGACCCAGTACTTC. This sequence encodes CASSVGRGQETQYF. The chain uses TRBV9 and TRBJ2-5; tentative D call: TRBD2 (5 bases). CDR1 and CDR2 from the germline V gene are SGDLS and YYNGEE. This CDR3 has 14 amino acids. The V end lost 2 bases, the J end lost 1 base, and 9 bases lay between the germline ends.

This clonotype was seen many times. The chain carries TRBV18 and TRBJ2-7; 7 bases are shared with TRBD1. With V trimmed by 3 bases and J by 1 base, 3 bases remained unmatched. CDR3 length equals 14 residues. The V gene's germline CDR1 is KGHSH and CDR2 LQKENI. The CDR3 here is CASSPQQGSYEQYF. Written as DNA, the CDR3 is TGTGCCAGCTCACCCCAACAGGGGTCCTACGAGCAGTACTTC. Complete variable domain (other parts from reference TRBV18 and TRBJ2-7): NAGVMQNPRHLVRRRGQEARLRCSPMKGHSHVYWYRQLPEEGLKFMVYLQKENIIDESGMPKERFSAEFPKEGPSILRIQQVVRGDSAAYFCASSPQQGSYEQYFGPGTRLTVT.

This clonotype was seen ten or more times. The rearrangement uses TRBV10-3 and TRBJ2-7, with D unresolved. V was trimmed by 5 bases and J by 0 bases, leaving 8 bases between them. The CDR3 has 13 residues. Germline loops: CDR1 ENHRY, CDR2 SYGVKD. This CDR3 is CAISLQRSYEQYF. DNA for the CDR3: TGTGCCATCAGTTTACAGCGCTCCTACGAGCAGTACTTC.

This clonotype has ten or more counts. The chain carries TRBV6-6 and TRBJ2-7; D is perhaps TRBD1 (5 bases). From germline, CDR1 is MNHNY and CDR2 SVGAGI (reference sequence). V was clipped by 6 bases and J by 11 bases, with 17 bases between them. This CDR3 spans 12 amino acids. The CDR3 region has the DNA TGTGCCAGCAGCCAGACAGCTGATTGGAAGTACTTC. Translated: CASSQTADWKYF.

This clonotype has a count of ten or more. The chain employs TRBV7-9 and TRBJ2-1; TRBD1 matches 7 bases. The CDR3 sequence is 16 residues long. Germline V lookup: CDR1 SEHNR, CDR2 FQNEAQ (reference sequence). V shed 2 bases and J 9 bases; nucleotides not matched to a gene: 13. CDR3: CASSLQGRGKYGEQFF. The DNA of the CDR3 is TGTGCCAGCAGCTTACAGGGCAGGGGGAAATACGGTGAGCAGTTCTTC.

This clonotype was seen ten or more times. The V gene is TRBV18, the J gene TRBJ2-1; tentatively, D is TRBD2 (6 bases). The germline V gene encodes CDR1 KGHSH and CDR2 LQKENI. V was cut by 5 bases and J by 7 bases, with 21 bases left in between. The CDR3 loop spans 16 amino acids. The CDR3 DNA reads as TGTGCCAGCTCAGAGATAGGAGGGAGCGGTTTGAATGAGCAGTTCTTC. Its protein product is CASSEIGGSGLNEQFF.

This clonotype was recorded at least ten times. The rearrangement uses TRBV12-3 or TRBV12-4 and TRBJ1-4, with D possibly matching TRBD1 (5 bases). Trimming cost V 6 bases and J 5 bases, with 19 bases left between them. The CDR3 contains 16 residues. The CDR3 coding sequence is TGTGCCAGCAGACCGCCGAGGCTCCGGGGGAATGAAAAACTGTTTTTT. Its translation: CASRPPRLRGNEKLFF.

This clonotype was recorded many times. The V and J genes are TRBV6-5 and TRBJ1-6, with D possibly being TRBD1 (5 bases). From germline, CDR1 is MNHEY and CDR2 SVGAGI. V was pared by 8 bases and J by 10 bases, with 12 bases between. This CDR3 comprises 12 residues. This CDR3 is CASQGLRSPLHF. CDR3 in DNA: TGTGCCAGCCAGGGATTACGGTCACCCCTCCACTTT.

This clonotype occurred many times. J is TRBJ1-1 and V is TRBV2; D not resolved. Trimming stripped 2 bases from V and 1 base from J, with 14 bases between. CDR1 and CDR2 from the germline V gene are SNHLY and FYNNEI. This CDR3 is 16 amino acids long. CDR3 region: CASSEPAIPRNTEAFF. CDR3 DNA sequence: TGTGCCAGCAGTGAACCCGCGATTCCGAGGAACACTGAAGCTTTCTTT. Supplemented by reference TRBV2 and TRBJ1-1, the full variable domain reads EPEVTQTPSHQVTQMGQEVILRCVPISNHLYFYWYRQILGQKVEFLVSFYNNEISEKSEIFDDQFSVERPDGSNFTLKIRSTKLEDSAMYFCASSEPAIPRNTEAFFGQGTRLTVV.

Many counts were recorded for this clonotype. This chain joins TRBV15 and TRBJ2-3; 12 bases map to TRBD2. V gave up 2 bases and J gave up 5 bases; unmatched junction bases: 11. This CDR3 contains 18 residues. Germline V gene lookup returns CDR1 LNHNV and CDR2 YYDKDF (reference sequence). The CDR3 DNA reads as TGTGCCACCAGCAGACGGAGGACTAGCGGGAATGGTGTAGATACGCAGTATTTT. Translation: CATSRRRTSGNGVDTQYF.

This clonotype was recorded many times. The genes are TRBV11-3 and TRBJ2-1; the D is unclear. Germline V gene lookup returns CDR1 SGHNT and CDR2 YENEEA. Trimming removed 4 bases at V and 7 bases at J, with 8 bases between. The CDR3 runs 12 residues. CDR3 nucleotide sequence: TGTGCCAGCAGCTCGAACTCAAATGAGCAGTTCTTC. Amino acids: CASSSNSNEQFF.

This clonotype has a count of ten or more. The V gene is TRBV19, the J gene TRBJ1-5, with D maybe TRBD1 (5 bases). CDR1 and CDR2 from the germline V gene are LNHDA and SQIVND (reference sequence). The CDR3 runs 12 residues. The CDR3: CAGGRSNQPQHF. The CDR3 nucleotides read TGTGCGGGGGGTCGGAGCAATCAGCCCCAGCATTTT.

The chain couples TRBV12-5 to TRBJ2-3; possibly TRBD1 for D (5 bases). The CDR3 runs to 14 residues. Germline V lookup: CDR1 LGHNT, CDR2 FRNRAP. Trimming left V 0 bases short and J 2 bases short, with 6 bases between. CDR3 DNA sequence: TGTGCTAGTGGTTTGGTACAGGACACAGATACGCAGTATTTT. Residues: CASGLVQDTDTQYF.

This clonotype was counted many times. This chain joins TRBV3-1 and TRBJ1-2; maybe TRBD1 (5 bases). Trimming left V 5 bases short and J 4 bases short, with 11 bases between. CDR1 is LGHDT, CDR2 YNNKEL, per germline (reference sequence). The CDR3 covers 13 residues. In nucleotides, the CDR3 is TGTGCCAGCAGCGGGGACCGACGCTATGGCTACACCTTC. Translating it yields CASSGDRRYGYTF.

This clonotype was seen at least ten times. J is TRBJ2-7 and V is TRBV6-5; a weak D match, TRBD1 (5 bases). Trimming removed 7 bases at V and 5 bases at J, with 12 bases between. The CDR3 totals 12 residues. Germline V gene data show CDR1 as MNHEY and CDR2 as SVGAGI. CDR3: CASIGQGHEQYF. In DNA form, the CDR3 reads TGTGCCAGCATTGGGCAGGGTCACGAGCAGTACTTC.

Ten or more counts support this clonotype. A junction boundary mismatches the germline segment, possibly from a read error. The gene calls are TRBV7-7 and TRBJ2-7; no clear D gene. This CDR3 has 12 amino acids. The V gene's germline CDR1 is SSHAT and CDR2 FNYEAQ (reference sequence). This CDR3 is CASSFPGGEQYF. The CDR3 DNA sequence: TGTGCTAGCAGCTTTCCGGGCGGCGAGCAGTACTTC.

This clonotype appeared a few times. V and J are TRBV2 and TRBJ2-1; 11 bases are a match to TRBD2. This CDR3 region has 14 residues. Germline lookup yields CDR1 SNHLY and CDR2 FYNNEI. J was trimmed by 5 bases and V by 8 bases; bases with no gene match: 5. The CDR3 DNA reads TGTGCCAGCCGTCTAGCGGGGGGAAACAATGAGCAGTTCTTC. Residues: CASRLAGGNNEQFF.

This clonotype showed up many times. The chain uses TRBV5-8 and TRBJ2-2, with 7 bases matching TRBD1. V lost 2 bases, J lost 7 bases, and 8 bases stayed unmatched. Germline V CDR1 and CDR2: SGHTS, YDEGEE. This CDR3 has 15 amino acids. CDR3 sequence: CASSLTGQRSGELFF. The CDR3 DNA reads TGTGCCAGCAGCTTAACGGGACAGAGGAGCGGGGAGCTGTTTTTT.

This clonotype came up many times. The J gene is TRBJ2-3, the V gene TRBV20-1; D is perhaps TRBD2 (6 bases). This CDR3 has 12 residues. V lost 3 bases and J lost 4, with 8 bases in between. Germline CDR1 DFQATT, CDR2 SNEGSKA (reference sequence). The CDR3 spells CSARASADTQYF. The CDR3 nucleotides are TGCAGTGCTAGGGCTAGCGCAGATACGCAGTATTTT.

This clonotype was seen a few times. V and J are TRBV29-1 and TRBJ2-7, with 7 bases aligning to TRBD2. The CDR3 loop spans 14 amino acids. V lost 5 bases and J lost 2; bases outside the gene matches: 9. The V gene's germline CDR1 is SQVTM and CDR2 ANQGSEA. The CDR3 protein is CSVQSGTDPYEQYF. CDR3 DNA: TGCAGCGTTCAAAGCGGGACCGATCCCTACGAGCAGTACTTC.

The V call is TRBV11-2, the J call TRBJ2-5; TRBD1 matches at 12 bases. This CDR3 has 15 amino acids. Germline V CDR1 and CDR2: SGHAT, FQNNGV. J gave up 4 bases and V 6 bases, and 6 bases lay outside the gene matches. CDR3 DNA sequence: TGTGCCAGCAGAGCCGGGACAGGGGGCCGAGAGACCCAGTACTTC. This encodes CASRAGTGGRETQYF. The variable domain in full, with the rest retrieved from reference TRBV11-2 and TRBJ2-5, is EAGVAQSPRYKIIEKRQSVAFWCNPISGHATLYWYQQILGQGPKLLIQFQNNGVVDDSQLPKDRFSAERLKGVDSTLKIQPAKLEDSAVYLCASRAGTGGRETQYFGPGTRLLVL.

This clonotype was found many times. The chain uses TRBV6-5 and TRBJ2-7; 8 positions agree with TRBD1. V was clipped by 6 bases and J by 4 bases; unmatched bases: 5. Germline-derived CDR1 and CDR2 are MNHEY and SVGAGI. This CDR3 has 13 amino acids. The CDR3 region is CASSGQGIYEQYF. In DNA, the CDR3 is TGTGCCAGCAGCGGACAGGGAATATACGAGCAGTACTTC.

This clonotype was detected many times. V and J are TRBV24-1 and TRBJ2-3, with 7 bases lining up with TRBD2. The CDR3 sequence is 17 residues long. Germline V gene lookup returns CDR1 KGHDR and CDR2 SFDVKD. J gave up 9 bases and V 0 bases, and 14 bases lay outside the gene matches. CDR3 nucleotide sequence: TGTGCCACCAGTGATTTGGGGAGCGGGGACCCCCGGGAGACGCAGTATTTT. Translating gives CATSDLGSGDPRETQYF.

This clonotype was counted at least ten times. The J gene is TRBJ2-7, the V gene TRBV12-5; no clear D. V lost 7 bases, J lost 0 bases, and 13 bases lay in between. Looked up from germline, CDR1 is LGHNT and CDR2 is FRNRAP. The CDR3 length is 14 residues. CDR3 residues: CASAGPRSSYEQYF. In DNA form, the CDR3 reads TGTGCTAGTGCGGGCCCCAGATCCTCCTACGAGCAGTACTTC.

This clonotype was recorded many times. The chain employs TRBV12-3 or TRBV12-4 and TRBJ2-2; possibly TRBD2 for D (5 bases). V gave up 9 bases and J gave up 7 bases, with 18 bases separating them. This CDR3 comprises 14 residues. Here the CDR3 reads CASREGRTDGELFF. Here the CDR3 DNA reads TGTGCCAGTCGGGAAGGCAGAACGGACGGGGAGCTGTTTTTT.

In its sample, this clonotype was seen a few times. The V call is TRBV7-9, the J call TRBJ2-3; D tentatively fits TRBD1 or TRBD2 (5 bases each). The germline CDR1 and CDR2 sequences are SEHNR and FQNEAQ (reference sequence). The germline V and J ends were trimmed by 6 bases and 3 bases, with 13 bases remaining between them. The CDR3 has 14 residues. The CDR3 DNA follows: TGTGCCAGCAGGCGCCCCGGGGCGACAGATACGCAGTATTTT. It encodes CASRRPGATDTQYF.

The sample holds many counts of this clonotype. The chain's CDR3 is CASSLALVPQETQYF. The CDR3 DNA reads as TGTGCCAGCAGCTTAGCTCTGGTCCCGCAAGAGACCCAGTACTTC. The genes are TRBV7-8 and TRBJ2-5, with no clear D. The CDR3 loop spans 15 amino acids. Trimming took 0 bases from V and 2 from J, leaving 10 bases between them. From germline, CDR1 is SGHVS and CDR2 FQNEAQ.